The 21 T cell receptor beta chains listed next were all sequenced from one sample in a study of T-cell memory formation after mild COVID-19. One entry per CDR3 protein results from TCRdb running MiXCR on the 5' RACE reads. The repertoire consists of about 100,000 distinct CDR3 sequences, with over 15% occurring once and the leading ten covering 5% to 7%. The sequencing sample was made of PBMCs or a T cell subset sorted from them (not recorded which). The source of these receptors is a man aged 18 to 29 who had mild COVID-19 (a few samples of this study predate the infection). Cell type and time point are not known.

Only a few counts were recorded for this clonotype. The chain joins TRBV6-5 to TRBJ2-7; tentative D call: TRBD2 (6 bases). The CDR3 is 14 amino acids. Germline CDR1 reads MNHEY; CDR2 reads SVGAGI. V dropped 3 bases and J dropped 2 bases, with 11 bases sitting between them. The CDR3 DNA sequence: TGTGCCAGCAGTTATCAAGGAGGGCCCTACGAGCAGTACTTC. Its protein is CASSYQGGPYEQYF.

The V and J genes are TRBV15 and TRBJ1-5, with D possibly TRBD1 on 6 matching bases. There are 16 residues in the CDR3. V gave up 1 base and J gave up 2 bases, with 12 bases separating them. The germline V gene has CDR1 LNHNV and CDR2 YYDKDF (reference sequence). CDR3 region: CATSRVGGAGNQPQHF. The CDR3 nucleotides are TGTGCCACCAGCAGAGTTGGGGGCGCCGGCAATCAGCCCCAGCATTTT. Full variable domain (missing parts from reference TRBV15 and TRBJ1-5): DAMVIQNPRYQVTQFGKPVTLSCSQTLNHNVMYWYQQKSSQAPKLLFHYYDKDFNNEADTPDNFQSRRPNTSFCFLDIRSPGLGDTAMYLCATSRVGGAGNQPQHFGDGTRLSIL.

This clonotype was observed once. This chain joins TRBV11-3 and TRBJ2-2; the D is unclear. Germline CDR1 is SGHNT and CDR2 is YENEEA. This CDR3 is built from 12 residues. With 7 bases removed from V and 8 bases from J, the gap between germline ends came to 11 bases. The CDR3 loop reads CASTSGRGELFF. The DNA of the CDR3 is TGTGCCAGCACGAGTGGTAGGGGGGAGCTGTTTTTT. The full variable domain, with the rest looked up from reference TRBV11-3 and TRBJ2-2, is EAGVVQSPRYKIIEKKQPVAFWCNPISGHNTLYWYLQNLGQGPELLIRYENEEAVDDSQLPKDRFSAERLKGVDSTLKIQPAELGDSAVYLCASTSGRGELFFGEGSRLTVL.

This clonotype was detected a few times. The chain is built from TRBV11-2 and TRBJ2-1; no firm D call. The germline V gene has CDR1 SGHAT and CDR2 FQNNGV. The CDR3 runs to 15 residues. Trimming took 7 bases from V and 7 from J, leaving 20 bases between them. CDR3 bases: TGTGCCAGCATCCTAATGCCCACCTTCGGGAATGAGCAGTTCTTC. Encoded protein: CASILMPTFGNEQFF.

This clonotype occurred a few times. The CDR3 protein is CASSRQGAGDTQYF. The CDR3 DNA sequence: TGTGCCAGCAGCAGACAGGGGGCTGGGGATACGCAGTATTTT. The V call is TRBV6-5, the J call TRBJ2-3; 10 bases align to TRBD1. The CDR3 covers 14 residues. V lost 6 bases, J lost 6 bases, and 6 bases stayed unmatched. The V gene's germline CDR1 is MNHEY and CDR2 SVGAGI.

This chain joins TRBV4-1 and TRBJ2-1; D perhaps matches TRBD2 (5 bases). The V end was cut by 3 bases, the J end by 7 bases, with 16 bases between. Germline values: CDR1 MGHRA, CDR2 YSYEKL. The CDR3 covers 15 residues. CDR3 region: CASSQGSRVTNEQFF. The CDR3 nucleotides are TGCGCCAGCAGCCAGGGGTCGAGGGTCACAAATGAGCAGTTCTTC.

This clonotype appeared a few times. The rearrangement uses TRBV7-9 and TRBJ2-5; D ambiguous. Germline V gives CDR1 SEHNR, CDR2 FQNEAQ (reference sequence). Trimming pared 1 base from V and 9 bases from J, leaving 18 bases between. The CDR3 has 15 residues. CDR3: CASSLDPGRYGAQYF. The CDR3 nucleotides read TGTGCCAGCAGCTTAGACCCGGGTCGGTATGGGGCCCAGTACTTC. Full variable domain (rest looked up from reference TRBV7-9 and TRBJ2-5): DTGVSQNPRHKITKRGQNVTFRCDPISEHNRLYWYRQTLGQGPEFLTYFQNEAQLEKSRLLSDRFSAERPKGSFSTLEIQRTEQGDSAMYLCASSLDPGRYGAQYFGPGTRLLVL.

This clonotype was counted many times. The chain carries TRBV11-2 and TRBJ2-3; D unresolved. The CDR3 is made up of 12 amino acids. V was pared by 5 bases and J by 5 bases, with 8 bases between. Germline V gene lookup returns CDR1 SGHAT and CDR2 FQNNGV. CDR3 nucleotides: TGTGCCAGCAGCCTCACGATAGATACGCAGTATTTT. Its translation is CASSLTIDTQYF.

This clonotype has a count of ten or more. The chain is built from TRBV5-4 and TRBJ2-3; D tentatively fits TRBD1 or TRBD2 (5 bases each). The germline V and J ends were trimmed by 6 bases and 2 bases, with 10 bases remaining between them. CDR3 length equals 13 residues. The V gene's germline CDR1 is SGHNT and CDR2 YYREEE (reference sequence). In nucleotides, the CDR3 is TGTGCCAGCACCCCGGGGCCCACAGATACGCAGTATTTT. Its translation: CASTPGPTDTQYF.

This clonotype was observed a handful of times. The J gene is TRBJ1-1, the V gene TRBV20-1; D may be TRBD1 (5 bases). Germline V gene lookup returns CDR1 DFQATT and CDR2 SNEGSKA (reference sequence). CDR3 length: 15 amino acids. V lost 0 bases to trimming and J lost 7 bases, with 18 bases between them. The CDR3 sequence is CSARDWGPNRREAFF. For the CDR3, the DNA is TGCAGTGCTAGAGATTGGGGACCCAACCGCCGTGAAGCTTTCTTT.

This clonotype was seen more than once but under ten times. This chain uses TRBV5-1 with TRBJ1-4; D unresolved. CDR1 and CDR2 (germline): SGHRS, YFSETQ. Trimming took off 5 bases at V and 7 bases at J, with 15 bases between the two ends. The CDR3 has 14 amino acids. This CDR3 reads CASSLGQLGEKLFF. The CDR3 nucleotides are TGCGCCAGCAGTCTGGGTCAGCTGGGTGAAAAACTGTTTTTT.

V usage is TRBV5-1 and J usage is TRBJ2-3; the D is unclear. The length of the CDR3 is 14 residues. The ends were cut back, 0 bases at V and 5 bases at J, with 10 bases in the middle. Germline V lookup: CDR1 SGHRS, CDR2 YFSETQ. CDR3 sequence reads: CASSLGRLGDTQYF. In DNA form, the CDR3 reads TGCGCCAGCAGCTTGGGGCGGCTCGGAGATACGCAGTATTTT.

A few counts support this clonotype. The chain uses TRBV20-1 and TRBJ1-6, with a tentative D call TRBD1 (5 bases). Trimming removed 0 bases at V and 0 bases at J, with 9 bases between. CDR1 DFQATT and CDR2 SNEGSKA come from the germline V gene (reference sequence). CDR3 size: 16 residues. CDR3 bases: TGCAGTGCTAGAGATGGGGGGAGCTCCTATAATTCACCCCTCCACTTT. Translated, it gives CSARDGGSSYNSPLHF.

As to this clonotype: The junction differs from germline at one of its ends, possibly a read error. This sequence joins TRBV29-1 and TRBJ2-6; D is unclear. Looked up from germline, CDR1 is SQVTM and CDR2 is ANQGSEA. The CDR3 covers 14 residues. The CDR3 sequence: CGVEVQNGANVLTF. The CDR3 DNA follows: TGCGGCGTTGAAGTCCAGAACGGGGCCAACGTCCTGACTTTC.

The chain uses TRBV5-1 and TRBJ2-7, with 7 bases identical to TRBD2. The CDR3 contains 18 residues. Germline trimming cut 3 bases from V and 4 bases from J; bases unmatched to any gene: 19. CDR1 is SGHRS, CDR2 YFSETQ, per germline. CDR3 loop: CASSYTHSNRGEGYEQYV. The CDR3 nucleotides read TGCGCCAGCAGCTACACACACTCGAACCGGGGGGAAGGATACGAGCAGTACGTC.

A few counts support this clonotype. The V and J genes are TRBV5-1 and TRBJ2-7, with 9 bases fitting TRBD1. The CDR3 is 16 amino acids. Losses at the gene ends were 0 bases for V and 0 bases for J; bases not matched to a gene: 4. Germline V lookup: CDR1 SGHRS, CDR2 YFSETQ. The CDR3 reads CASSLAGTGISYEQYF. The CDR3 bases are TGCGCCAGCAGCTTGGCCGGGACAGGGATCTCCTACGAGCAGTACTTC.

The chain couples TRBV4-3 to TRBJ2-7; the D gene is possibly TRBD2 (6 bases). Trimming took off 8 bases at V and 2 bases at J, with 13 bases between the two ends. CDR1 is LGHNA, CDR2 YSLEER, per germline. The CDR3 length is 13 residues. The CDR3 sequence: CASSGGVAYEQYF. CDR3 bases: TGCGCCAGCTCCGGCGGGGTCGCCTACGAGCAGTACTTC.

This clonotype was observed a handful of times. J is TRBJ2-1 and V is TRBV11-2; possibly TRBD1 or TRBD2 for D (5 bases each). The CDR3 is 15 amino acids. With 5 bases removed from V and 6 bases from J, the gap between germline ends came to 17 bases. CDR1 is SGHAT and CDR2 is FQNNGV in the germline V gene. The CDR3 nucleotides are TGTGCCAGCAGCCCCGGGGCTAGTTTCCGCAATGAGCAGTTCTTC. It translates to CASSPGASFRNEQFF.

In nucleotides, the CDR3 is TGCAGTGCTAGAGCGGGCGCAACTAATGAAAAACTGTTTTTT. It yields the protein CSARAGATNEKLFF. This rearrangement joins TRBV20-1 to TRBJ1-4; unclear D gene. Germline CDR1 is DFQATT and CDR2 is SNEGSKA (reference sequence). The CDR3 is made up of 14 amino acids. V lost 1 base to trimming and J lost 0 bases, with 6 bases between them.

This clonotype was counted many times. The rearrangement joins TRBV5-1 to TRBJ2-7; 9 nucleotides agree with TRBD1. The V segment lost 2 bases and the J segment 6 bases; nucleotides outside the gene matches: 3. Per the germline V gene, CDR1 is SGHRS and CDR2 is YFSETQ. This CDR3 has 13 residues. CDR3 protein: CASSFSTGGEQYV. The CDR3 DNA follows: TGCGCCAGCAGCTTCTCGACAGGGGGCGAGCAGTACGTC.

The CDR3 DNA reads as TGCAGTGCTCGCCTCAGTACGCGGGGGGGAGAGACCCAGTACTTC. Amino acids: CSARLSTRGGETQYF. The chain is built from TRBV20-1 and TRBJ2-5; 9 nucleotides match TRBD2. V shed 5 bases and J 4 bases; nucleotides not matched to a gene: 11. Germline V gene lookup returns CDR1 DFQATT and CDR2 SNEGSKA (reference sequence). The CDR3 spans 15 residues.